These 10 T cell receptor beta chains share one sample of origin, sequenced in a study of blood T cell repertoires in COVID-19. Generated by immunoSEQ multiplex PCR, the TCRdb table keeps only in-frame clones and is missing some. This table has over 200,000 clones, just under 90% appearing once. Sequenced: PBMCs or T cells enriched from blood (not recorded which). These receptors were taken from a young man who had recovered from COVID-19.

The chain uses TRBV5-6 and TRBJ2-7, with TRBD1 matching 7 bases. CDR3 size: 16 residues. Germline CDR1 SGHDT, CDR2 YYEEEE. V was clipped by 0 bases and J by 2 bases; unmatched bases: 8. CDR3 sequence (DNA): TGTGCCAGCAGCTTGGGGGGCCGGGACAGAGCCTACGAGCAGTACTTC. It yields the protein CASSLGGRDRAYEQYF.

The chain joins TRBV10-3 to TRBJ2-7; the D is unclear. V shed 0 bases and J shed 0 bases, with 15 bases lying between them. Germline CDR1 and CDR2: ENHRY and SYGVKD. The CDR3 consists of 17 residues. CDR3 sequence: CAISESPGTLRSYEQYF. CDR3 DNA: TGTGCCATCAGTGAGTCCCCAGGAACCCTCCGCTCCTACGAGCAGTACTTC.

CDR3 region: CASSSHRGITEAFF. The CDR3 DNA follows: TGTGCCAGCAGCTCGCACAGGGGGATAACTGAAGCTTTCTTT. This chain uses TRBV5-4 with TRBJ1-1; 8 nucleotides agree with TRBD1. CDR1 and CDR2 (germline): SGHNT, YYREEE (reference sequence). Trimming at V came to 3 bases and at J to 5 bases, leaving 6 bases not matched to a gene. The CDR3 spans 14 residues.

This rearrangement joins TRBV19 to TRBJ1-6; 7 bases line up with TRBD1. The J segment lost 4 bases and the V segment lost 7 bases, leaving 10 bases of the junction unmatched. The CDR3 extends over 16 amino acids. The V gene's germline CDR1 is LNHDA and CDR2 SQIVND (reference sequence). In nucleotides, the CDR3 is TGTGCCAGTACCGAAAACAGGGGAAGGTATAATTCACCCCTCCACTTT. Encoded protein: CASTENRGRYNSPLHF.

The chain joins TRBV28 to TRBJ1-1, with 7 bases identical to TRBD1. This CDR3 spans 13 amino acids. V was clipped by 7 bases and J by 6 bases; unmatched bases: 8. Per the germline V gene, CDR1 is MDHEN and CDR2 is SYDVKM. The CDR3 nucleotides are TGTGCCAGCACCCCAGGGGGAGCGGCTGAAGCTTTCTTT. Protein product: CASTPGGAAEAFF.

V gene TRBV15 combines with J gene TRBJ2-6, with D possibly TRBD2 on 6 matching bases. Looked up from germline, CDR1 is LNHNV and CDR2 is YYDKDF (reference sequence). Trimming took off 3 bases at V and 0 bases at J, with 9 bases between the two ends. The CDR3 length is 16 residues. CDR3 region: CATSSGGSSGANVLTF. In nucleotides, the CDR3 is TGTGCCACCAGCAGTGGGGGGAGCTCTGGGGCCAACGTCCTGACTTTC. Complete variable domain (other parts from reference TRBV15 and TRBJ2-6): DAMVIQNPRYQVTQFGKPVTLSCSQTLNHNVMYWYQQKSSQAPKLLFHYYDKDFNNEADTPDNFQSRRPNTSFCFLDIRSPGLGDTAMYLCATSSGGSSGANVLTFGAGSRLTVL.

V gene TRBV19 combines with J gene TRBJ1-2; TRBD1 agrees at 8 bases. After removal of 4 bases from V and 4 bases from J, the junction contained 2 bases not matched to a gene. Per germline, CDR1 LNHDA and CDR2 SQIVND (reference sequence). This CDR3 comprises 13 residues. The CDR3 here is CASSRGQVYGYTF. CDR3 DNA sequence: TGTGCCAGTAGTAGGGGACAGGTCTATGGCTACACCTTC.

This sequence joins TRBV5-1 and TRBJ2-3; the D gene is possibly TRBD1 (6 bases). Germline V CDR1 and CDR2: SGHRS, YFSETQ. The CDR3 length is 16 residues. V was pared by 4 bases and J by 0 bases, with 15 bases between. Written as DNA, the CDR3 is TGCGCCAGCAGCCCGGGGACATTTCCTAGCACAGATACGCAGTATTTT. Its translation: CASSPGTFPSTDTQYF.

The chain is built from TRBV30 and TRBJ1-5; TRBD1 agrees at 7 bases. V shed 5 bases, J shed 3 bases, and the junction held 7 bases outside the gene matches. Germline values: CDR1 GTSNPN, CDR2 SVGIG (reference sequence). The CDR3 length is 14 residues. The DNA of the CDR3 is TGTGCCTGGGGGGGGACAGCTACCAATCAGCCCCAGCATTTT. This encodes CAWGGTATNQPQHF.

The chain uses TRBV5-1 and TRBJ2-7; 10 bases match TRBD2. The V gene end was trimmed by 4 bases and the J gene end by 2 bases; junction bases not matched to a gene: 6. The CDR3 extends over 15 amino acids. Germline assignment: CDR1 SGHRS and CDR2 YFSETQ. Here the CDR3 reads CASSTSSGSTYEQYF. In DNA, the CDR3 is TGCGCCAGCAGCACCTCTAGCGGGAGTACCTACGAGCAGTACTTC. Using reference TRBV5-1 and TRBJ2-7 for the parts outside the CDR3, the full variable domain is KAGVTQTPRYLIKTRGQQVTLSCSPISGHRSVSWYQQTPGQGLQFLFEYFSETQRNKGNFPGRFSGRQFSNSRSEMNVSTLELGDSALYLCASSTSSGSTYEQYFGPGTRLTVT.